This T cell receptor (beta chain) was captured by sequencing in a study of T cells in localized non-small cell lung cancer. The data were produced by immunoSEQ multiplex PCR, yet TCRdb's version contains in-frame clones alone and is incomplete. The table lists around 1,000 clones, roughly 19% of them singletons. This clone is termed medium-sized. The antigen is undetermined. This CDR3 region has 14 residues. V lost 3 bases and J 5 bases, leaving 13 bases between the germline ends. Germline V gene lookup returns CDR1 SGHNT and CDR2 YENEEA. Regarding the study as a whole: Appearances in adjacent lung were noted for a median roughly 50 of the top 100 tumor clones. Because researchers sequenced only one region of the tumor, heterogeneity is still possible.

Sample: normal lung tissue next to the tumor, taken before any cancer treatment. The sequence was collected from a male donor aged 60 or older with stage III lung adenocarcinoma. This chain connects TRBV11-3 to TRBJ1-2, with D possibly being TRBD1 (6 bases). The CDR3 loop is CASSLAGQRYGYTF. Written as DNA, the CDR3 is TGTGCCAGCAGCTTGGCCGGACAGCGGTATGGCTACACCTTC.